This entry describes one TCR beta chain. What it binds is not known. This entry is derived from a study of cytomegalovirus exposure and HLA in healthy donors. Whole-study results and caveats: Later genetic work tied a missense DCLRE1C variant to beta-chain V and J trimming. A later analysis by the authors found several of the most significant clusters apparently linked to common viral pathogens. Only CMV serostatus was available as immune exposure information.

V lost 2 bases and J 4 bases, leaving 14 bases between the germline ends. This CDR3 comprises 15 residues. Germline V gene sequence: CDR1 KGHSH, CDR2 LQKENI. Both 60 Vbeta primers and 13 Jbeta primers went into the PCR. Per the study methods: There were about 80 million unique TCR beta chains by a later count, and approximately 10 million of them were shared. Measured with immunoSEQ multiplex PCR; TCRdb has only the in-frame clones, and not every one. The V and J calls and clone size come from that table; D and trimming were worked out from the DNA. This sample carries some 85,000 clones, over 60% of them seen once, and the ten largest clones take more than 2.5%.

The sample consisted of PBMCs. The source of this sequence is a man aged 35 to 55 in good health and CMV-seronegative. This sequence joins TRBV18 and TRBJ1-1; D is perhaps TRBD1 (5 bases). CDR3 bases: TGTGCCAGCTCACCAGCCGGGACTTTATCCACTGAAGCTTTCTTT. Residues: CASSPAGTLSTEAFF.